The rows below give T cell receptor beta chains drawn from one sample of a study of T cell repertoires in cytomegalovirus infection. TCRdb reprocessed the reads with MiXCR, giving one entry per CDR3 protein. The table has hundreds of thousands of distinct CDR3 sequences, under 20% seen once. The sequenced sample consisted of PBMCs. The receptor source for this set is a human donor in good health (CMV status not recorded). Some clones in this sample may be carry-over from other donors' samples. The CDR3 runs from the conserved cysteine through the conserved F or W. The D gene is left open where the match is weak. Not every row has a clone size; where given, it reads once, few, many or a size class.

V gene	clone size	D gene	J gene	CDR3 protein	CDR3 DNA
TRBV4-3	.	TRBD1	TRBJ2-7	CASSQAGQDEQYF	TGCGCCAGCAGCCAAGCGGGACAGGACGAGCAGTACTTC
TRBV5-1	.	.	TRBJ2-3	CASSIGGPRADTQYF	TGCGCCAGCAGCATCGGGGGGCCCCGGGCAGATACGCAGTATTTT
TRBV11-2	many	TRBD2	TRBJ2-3	CASSLDLAGPTDTQYF	TGTGCCAGCAGCTTAGACCTAGCGGGACCCACAGATACGCAGTATTTT
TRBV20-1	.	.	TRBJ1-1	CSAHGVPALNTEAFF	TGCAGTGCTCACGGAGTGCCTGCCTTGAACACTGAAGCTTTCTTT
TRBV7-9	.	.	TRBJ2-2	CACTDTNTGELFF	TGTGCCTGCACGGATACGAACACCGGGGAGCTGTTTTTT
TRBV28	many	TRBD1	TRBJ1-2	CASSLSSTGDYGYTF	TGTGCCAGCAGTTTATCCTCGACAGGGGACTATGGCTACACCTTC
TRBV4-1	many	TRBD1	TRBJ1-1	CASSLRGTGGDTEAFF	TGCGCCAGCAGCCTGAGAGGGACAGGGGGTGACACTGAAGCTTTCTTT
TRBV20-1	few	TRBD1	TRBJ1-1	CSATRGQVGTEAFF	TGCAGTGCAACTCGGGGACAGGTCGGCACTGAAGCTTTCTTT
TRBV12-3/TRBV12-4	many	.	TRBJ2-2	CASSFAGELFF	TGTGCCAGCAGTTTCGCCGGGGAGCTGTTTTTT
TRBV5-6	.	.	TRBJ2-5	CASGLEETQYF	TGTGCCAGCGGCTTGGAGGAGACCCAGTACTTC
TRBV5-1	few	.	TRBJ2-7	CASSPTSTYYEQYF	TGCGCCAGCAGCCCTACTAGCACCTACTACGAGCAGTACTTC
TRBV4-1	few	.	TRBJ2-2	CASSQDPGAGTGELFF	TGCGCCAGCAGCCAAGATCCGGGGGCAGGCACCGGGGAGCTGTTTTTT
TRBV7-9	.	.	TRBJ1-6	CASSLVVNSPLHF	TGTGCCAGCAGCTTAGTCGTTAATTCACCCCTCCACTTT
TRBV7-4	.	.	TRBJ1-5	CASSFGGDGPQHF	TGTGCCAGCAGCTTCGGGGGGGATGGGCCCCAGCATTTT
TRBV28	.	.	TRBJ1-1	CASSFPGGEGVNTEAFF	TGTGCCAGCAGTTTCCCGGGGGGGGAGGGGGTGAACACTGAAGCTTTCTTT
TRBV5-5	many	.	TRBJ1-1	CASSGTWDTSNTEAFF	TGTGCCAGCAGCGGGACCTGGGACACCTCGAACACTGAAGCTTTCTTT
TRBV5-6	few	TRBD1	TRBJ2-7	CASSLPDRGTYEQYF	TGTGCCAGCAGCTTGCCGGACAGGGGGACCTACGAGCAGTACTTC
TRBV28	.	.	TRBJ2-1	CASGIRGIEQFF	TGTGCCAGCGGCATCAGGGGTATTGAGCAGTTCTTC
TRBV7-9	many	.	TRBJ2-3	CASSLIQDTQYF	TGTGCCAGCAGCTTAATCCAGGATACGCAGTATTTT
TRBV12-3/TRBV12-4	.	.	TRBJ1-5	CASSLLDQPQHF	TGTGCCAGCAGTTTGTTGGATCAGCCCCAGCATTTT
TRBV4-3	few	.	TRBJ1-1	CASSQAVNKNTEAFF	TGCGCCAGCAGCCAAGCGGTAAATAAGAACACTGAAGCTTTCTTT
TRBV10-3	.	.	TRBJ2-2	CAINDHKTTGELFF	TGTGCCATCAATGACCACAAGACCACCGGGGAGCTGTTTTTT
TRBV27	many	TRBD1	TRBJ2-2	CASSRQGVGNTGELFF	TGTGCCAGCAGTAGACAGGGGGTGGGGAACACCGGGGAGCTGTTTTTT
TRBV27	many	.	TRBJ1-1	CASSQYDQTEAFF	TGTGCCAGCAGTCAGTACGATCAGACTGAAGCTTTCTTT
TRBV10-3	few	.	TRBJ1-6	CAISNRDNSPLHF	TGTGCCATCAGCAACAGGGATAATTCACCCCTCCACTTT
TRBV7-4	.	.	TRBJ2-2	CASSRWVADTGELFF	TGTGCCAGCAGCCGCTGGGTTGCGGACACCGGGGAGCTGTTTTTT
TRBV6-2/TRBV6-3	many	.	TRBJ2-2	CASSEGVSTGELFF	TGTGCCAGCAGCGAGGGTGTCTCTACCGGGGAGCTGTTTTTT
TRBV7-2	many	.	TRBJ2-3	CASSYQGGAGVTDTQYF	TGTGCCAGCAGCTACCAAGGAGGGGCAGGGGTCACAGATACGCAGTATTTT
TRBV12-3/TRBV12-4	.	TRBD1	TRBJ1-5	CASSFAGQAINQPQHF	TGTGCCAGCAGTTTCGCGGGACAGGCGATTAATCAGCCCCAGCATTTT
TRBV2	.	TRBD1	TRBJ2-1	CASSVGTGSNEQFF	TGTGCCAGCAGTGTGGGGACAGGGTCCAATGAGCAGTTCTTC
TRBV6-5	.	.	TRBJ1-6	CASSYSQHGTGSSPLHF	TGTGCCAGCAGTTACTCCCAACACGGGACTGGAAGTTCACCCCTCCACTTT
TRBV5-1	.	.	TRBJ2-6	CASSMTGSLAGANVLTF	TGCGCCAGCAGCATGACAGGTTCCTTGGCGGGGGCCAACGTCCTGACTTTC
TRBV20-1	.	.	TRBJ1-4	CSAKDIENEKLFF	TGCAGTGCCAAAGACATAGAGAATGAAAAACTGTTTTTT
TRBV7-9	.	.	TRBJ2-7	CASSLLGQYSYEQYF	TGTGCCAGCAGCTTACTAGGACAGTACTCCTACGAGCAGTACTTC
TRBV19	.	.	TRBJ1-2	CASSPSSFANYGYTF	TGTGCCAGTAGTCCCTCATCGTTTGCTAACTATGGCTACACCTTC
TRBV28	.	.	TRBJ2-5	CASSSTGKAQETQYF	TGTGCCAGCAGTTCCACAGGGAAAGCTCAAGAGACCCAGTACTTC